This TCR beta chain was identified in a study of glioma-infiltrating T cells. Points on this clonotype: This may stem from a read error, because a much larger clone lies one nucleotide away.

Germline CDR1 and CDR2: DFQATT and SNEGSKA (reference sequence). This CDR3 has 14 residues. Using RNA template, CDR3s of TCR alpha and beta were amplified with iRepertoire arm-PCR. TCRdb redid the calling of the multiplex PCR reads with MiXCR, one entry per CDR3 protein. The repertoire holds 300,000 to 450,000 distinct CDR3 sequences, with about 40% as singletons. The sequencing sample was made of glioma tissue, nonneoplastic brain tissue, or PBMCs (not recorded which). The source of this sequence is a human donor with low-grade glioma or glioblastoma, undergoing nonglioma brain surgery, or in good health (not recorded which). This chain uses TRBV20-1 with TRBJ2-5; tentatively, D is TRBD2 (5 bases). This chain's CDR3 is CSSRDRSSSQTQYF. DNA for the CDR3: TGCAGTTCTAGAGATAGGTCTAGCTCCCAGACCCAGTACTTC.